This T cell receptor beta chain came from a study of OX40 agonist ivuxolimab in advanced cancers. Whole-study results and caveats: Those patients achieving a partial response at 0.1-3.0 mg/kg showed among the lowest clonal expansion. In general, CD8+ T cells held more expanded clones than CD4+ did, on average. In the 0.1 to 3.0 mg/kg range, CD4+ and CD8+ blood T cells had expanded clonally by week 6.

The CDR3 spans 15 residues. Germline V gene lookup returns CDR1 LNHNV and CDR2 YYDKDF (reference sequence). Trimming shortened V by 0 bases and J by 6 bases, and 12 bases separated the two germline ends. Concerning this clone: Its antigen is currently unknown.

Assay used: immunoSEQ multiplex PCR; TCRdb lists only in-frame clones, some missing. The sample carries roughly 56,000 clones, about 91% recorded once. Systemic immunosuppression or a history of autoimmune disease excluded patients. The V call is TRBV15, the J call TRBJ1-5; maybe TRBD1 (6 bases). Sequenced here: CD4+ or CD8+ T cells sorted from blood, sampled in a trial of the OX40 agonist ivuxolimab. The source of this sequence is an adult with an advanced solid tumor such as melanoma, head and neck, liver or kidney cancer. CDR3 residues: CATSRERGGSQPQHF. CDR3 DNA: TGTGCCACCAGCAGAGAACGCGGGGGCTCTCAGCCCCAGCATTTT. Together with reference TRBV15 and TRBJ1-5, the CDR3 gives the full variable domain: DAMVIQNPRYQVTQFGKPVTLSCSQTLNHNVMYWYQQKSSQAPKLLFHYYDKDFNNEADTPDNFQSRRPNTSFCFLDIRSPGLGDTAMYLCATSRERGGSQPQHFGDGTRLSIL.